The clone carrying this T cell receptor (beta chain) was counted many times. Amplification targeted TCR beta CDR3 regions from RNA transcripts. First-round RT-PCR targeting the TCR CDR3 was performed with the HTBI primer set. MiXCR, applied by TCRdb to the multiplex PCR reads, yields one record per CDR3 protein. Of roughly 200,000 distinct CDR3 sequences in the sample, around 18% were seen once. This specimen comes from a study of T cells in Graves' hyperthyroidism and ophthalmopathy. V gave up 0 bases and J gave up 10 bases, with 16 bases separating them. The CDR3 loop spans 14 amino acids. Germline V gene lookup returns CDR1 DFQATT and CDR2 SNEGSKA (reference sequence).

The sequence was collected from a man in his forties or fifties with Graves' hyperthyroidism. This sequence joins TRBV20-1 and TRBJ2-1; D could derive from TRBD1 or TRBD2 (6 bases each). Sequencing was done on a sample of blood. In DNA form, the CDR3 reads TGCAGTGCTAGAGATCGGATCGGGGGCCGGGAGCAGTTCTTC. It codes for CSARDRIGGREQFF.